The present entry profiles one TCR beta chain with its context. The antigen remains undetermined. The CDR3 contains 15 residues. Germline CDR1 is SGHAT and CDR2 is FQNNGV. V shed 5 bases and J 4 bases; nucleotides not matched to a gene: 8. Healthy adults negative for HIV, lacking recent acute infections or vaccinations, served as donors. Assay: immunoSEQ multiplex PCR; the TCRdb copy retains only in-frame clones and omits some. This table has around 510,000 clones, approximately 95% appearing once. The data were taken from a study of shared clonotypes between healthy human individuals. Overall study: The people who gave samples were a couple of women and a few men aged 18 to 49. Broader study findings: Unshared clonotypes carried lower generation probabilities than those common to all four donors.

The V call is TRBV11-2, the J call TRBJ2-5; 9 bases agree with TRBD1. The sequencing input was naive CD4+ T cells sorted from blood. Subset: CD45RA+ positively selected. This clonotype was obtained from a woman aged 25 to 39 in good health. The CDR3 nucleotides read TGTGCCAGCAGCCGGCTGGGACAGGGAATAGAGACCCAGTACTTC. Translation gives CASSRLGQGIETQYF.